This T cell receptor (beta chain) derives from a study of cytotoxic CD8 clonotypes in ibrutinib-treated CLL. V was clipped by 3 bases and J by 2 bases, with 8 bases between them. This CDR3 contains 13 residues. The germline V gene has CDR1 MNHEY and CDR2 SMNVEV (reference sequence). Assay: immunoSEQ multiplex PCR; the TCRdb copy retains only in-frame clones and omits some. Of 60,000 to 75,000 clones detected, about nine tenths appear once; the ten largest clones hold around 3.3%. J is TRBJ2-7 and V is TRBV27; D uncertain. This TCR came from a human donor with chronic lymphocytic leukemia. The source material was PBMCs, sampled after 12 months of ibrutinib treatment. CDR3 protein: CASSFNGPYEQYF. The CDR3 coding sequence is TGTGCCAGCAGTTTTAACGGGCCCTACGAGCAGTACTTC.